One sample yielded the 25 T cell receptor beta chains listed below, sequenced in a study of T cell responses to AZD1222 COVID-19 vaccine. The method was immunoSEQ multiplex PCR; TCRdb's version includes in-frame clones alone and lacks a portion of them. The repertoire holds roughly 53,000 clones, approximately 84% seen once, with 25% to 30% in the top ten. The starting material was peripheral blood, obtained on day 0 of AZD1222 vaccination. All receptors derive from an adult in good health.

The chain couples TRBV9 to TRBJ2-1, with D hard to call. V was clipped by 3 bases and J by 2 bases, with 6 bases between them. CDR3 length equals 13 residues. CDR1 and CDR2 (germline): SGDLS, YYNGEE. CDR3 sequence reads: CASSDTTYNEQFF. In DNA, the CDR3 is TGTGCCAGCAGCGACACAACCTACAATGAGCAGTTCTTC. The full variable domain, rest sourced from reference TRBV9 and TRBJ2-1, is DSGVTQTPKHLITATGQRVTLRCSPRSGDLSVYWYQQSLDQGLQFLIQYYNGEERAKGNILERFSAQQFPDLHSELNLSSLELGDSALYFCASSDTTYNEQFFGPGTRLTVL.

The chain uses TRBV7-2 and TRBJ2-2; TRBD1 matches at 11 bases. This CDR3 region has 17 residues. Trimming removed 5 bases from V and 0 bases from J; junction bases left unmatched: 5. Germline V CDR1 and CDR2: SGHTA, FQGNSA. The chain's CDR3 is CASSPRTGGPNTGELFF. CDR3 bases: TGTGCCAGCAGCCCCCGGACAGGGGGCCCGAACACCGGGGAGCTGTTTTTT.

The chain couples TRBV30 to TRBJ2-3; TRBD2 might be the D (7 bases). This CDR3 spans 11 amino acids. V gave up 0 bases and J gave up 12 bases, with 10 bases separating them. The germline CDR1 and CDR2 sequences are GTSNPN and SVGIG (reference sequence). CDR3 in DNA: TGTGCCTGGAGTGTCGGGGGGCCCCAGTATTTT. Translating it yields CAWSVGGPQYF.

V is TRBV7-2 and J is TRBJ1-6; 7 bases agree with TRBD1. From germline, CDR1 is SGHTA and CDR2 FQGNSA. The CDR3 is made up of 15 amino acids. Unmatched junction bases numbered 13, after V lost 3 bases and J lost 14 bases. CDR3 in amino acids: CASSFRTGTGNALHF. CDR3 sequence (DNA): TGTGCCAGCAGCTTTCGGACAGGTACAGGGAACGCCCTCCACTTT.

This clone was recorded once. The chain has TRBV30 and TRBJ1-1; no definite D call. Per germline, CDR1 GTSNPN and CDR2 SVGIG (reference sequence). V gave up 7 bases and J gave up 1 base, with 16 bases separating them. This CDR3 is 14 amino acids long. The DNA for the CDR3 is TGTGCCTCTTCATCTACTGGTGGGAACACTGAAGCTTTCTTT. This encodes CASSSTGGNTEAFF. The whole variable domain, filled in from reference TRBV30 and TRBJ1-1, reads SQTIHQWPATLVQPVGSPLSLECTVEGTSNPNLYWYRQAAGRGLQLLFYSVGIGQISSEVPQNLSASRPQDRQFILSSKKLLLSDSGFYLCASSSTGGNTEAFFGQGTRLTVV.

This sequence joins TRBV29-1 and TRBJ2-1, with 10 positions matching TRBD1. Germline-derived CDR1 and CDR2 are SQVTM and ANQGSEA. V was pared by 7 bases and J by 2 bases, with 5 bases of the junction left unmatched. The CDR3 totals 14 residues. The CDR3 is CSGRDRGTYNEQFF. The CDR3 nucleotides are TGCAGCGGGCGGGACAGGGGTACCTACAATGAGCAGTTCTTC.

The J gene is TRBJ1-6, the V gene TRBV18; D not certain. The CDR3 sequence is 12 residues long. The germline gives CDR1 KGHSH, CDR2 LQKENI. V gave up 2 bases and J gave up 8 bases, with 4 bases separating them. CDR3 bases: TGTGCCAGCTCACCAGTGGATTCACCCCTCCACTTT. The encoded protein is CASSPVDSPLHF.

The CDR3 DNA reads as TGTGCCAGCTCACCACCAAGGGGGCAGGGGGCCCGCAGCACTGAAGCTTTCTTT. Translating gives CASSPPRGQGARSTEAFF. The chain recombines TRBV18 with TRBJ1-1, with TRBD1 matching over 8 bases. After removal of 0 bases from V and 4 bases from J, the junction contained 13 bases not matched to a gene. Germline CDR1 is KGHSH and CDR2 is LQKENI. This CDR3 is built from 18 residues.

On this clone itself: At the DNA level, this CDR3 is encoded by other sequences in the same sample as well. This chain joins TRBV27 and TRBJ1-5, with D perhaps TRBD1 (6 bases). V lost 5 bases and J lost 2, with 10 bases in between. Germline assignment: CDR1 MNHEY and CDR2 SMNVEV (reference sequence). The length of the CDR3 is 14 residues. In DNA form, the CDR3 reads TGTGCCAGCAGTCCGAGACAGGGCAATCAGCCCCAGCATTTT. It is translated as CASSPRQGNQPQHF.

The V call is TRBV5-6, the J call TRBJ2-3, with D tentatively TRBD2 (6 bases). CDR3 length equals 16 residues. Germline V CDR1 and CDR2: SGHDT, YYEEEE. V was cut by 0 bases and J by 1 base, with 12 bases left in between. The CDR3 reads CASSLGLAPRTDTQYF. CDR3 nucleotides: TGTGCCAGCAGCTTGGGGCTAGCGCCCCGCACAGATACGCAGTATTTT.

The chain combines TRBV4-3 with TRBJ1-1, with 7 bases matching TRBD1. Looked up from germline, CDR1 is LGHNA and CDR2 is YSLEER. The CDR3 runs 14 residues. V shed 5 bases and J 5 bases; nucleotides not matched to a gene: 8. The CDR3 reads CASSANRGLTEAFF. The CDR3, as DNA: TGCGCCAGCAGCGCTAACAGGGGTTTGACTGAAGCTTTCTTT.

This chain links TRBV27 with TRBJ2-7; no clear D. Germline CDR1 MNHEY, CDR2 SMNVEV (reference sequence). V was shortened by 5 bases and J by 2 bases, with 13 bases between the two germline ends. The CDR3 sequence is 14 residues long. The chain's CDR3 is CASSPRLGTYEQYF. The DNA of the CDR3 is TGTGCCAGCAGTCCCCGACTGGGGACCTACGAGCAGTACTTC.

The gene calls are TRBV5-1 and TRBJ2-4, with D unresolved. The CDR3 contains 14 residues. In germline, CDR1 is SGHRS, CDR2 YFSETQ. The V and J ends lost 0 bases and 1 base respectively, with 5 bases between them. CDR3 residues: CASSLGDAKNIQYF. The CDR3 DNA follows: TGCGCCAGCAGCTTGGGAGATGCCAAAAACATTCAGTACTTC. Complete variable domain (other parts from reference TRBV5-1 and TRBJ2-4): KAGVTQTPRYLIKTRGQQVTLSCSPISGHRSVSWYQQTPGQGLQFLFEYFSETQRNKGNFPGRFSGRQFSNSRSEMNVSTLELGDSALYLCASSLGDAKNIQYFGAGTRLSVL.

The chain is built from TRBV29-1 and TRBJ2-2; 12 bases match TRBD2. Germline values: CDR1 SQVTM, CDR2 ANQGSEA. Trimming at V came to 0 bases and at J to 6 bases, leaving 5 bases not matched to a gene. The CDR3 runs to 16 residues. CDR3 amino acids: CSVEEGASGRAGELFF. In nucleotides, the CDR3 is TGCAGCGTTGAAGAGGGAGCTAGCGGGAGGGCCGGGGAGCTGTTTTTT.

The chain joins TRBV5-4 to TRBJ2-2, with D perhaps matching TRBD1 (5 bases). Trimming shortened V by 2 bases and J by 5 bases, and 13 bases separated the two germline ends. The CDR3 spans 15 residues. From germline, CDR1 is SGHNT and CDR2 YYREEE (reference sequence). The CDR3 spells CASSLSPQGTGELFF. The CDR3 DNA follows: TGTGCCAGCAGCTTATCCCCGCAGGGAACCGGGGAGCTGTTTTTT.

The CDR3 reads CASSKDRERGTEAFF. Written as DNA, the CDR3 is TGTGCCAGCAGCAAGGACAGGGAACGAGGCACTGAAGCTTTCTTT. This chain uses TRBV4-2 with TRBJ1-1; the match to TRBD1 covers 8 bases. This CDR3 has 15 residues. Germline V gene data show CDR1 as LGHNA and CDR2 as YNFKEQ. V lost 5 bases, J lost 4 bases, and 9 bases stayed unmatched.

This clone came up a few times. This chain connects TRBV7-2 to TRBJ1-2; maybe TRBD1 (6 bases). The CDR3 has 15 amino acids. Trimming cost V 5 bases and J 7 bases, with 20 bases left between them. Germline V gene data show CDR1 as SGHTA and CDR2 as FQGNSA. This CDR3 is CASSPGGPSPFGYTF. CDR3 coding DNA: TGTGCCAGCAGCCCCGGGGGGCCGTCCCCCTTTGGCTACACCTTC.

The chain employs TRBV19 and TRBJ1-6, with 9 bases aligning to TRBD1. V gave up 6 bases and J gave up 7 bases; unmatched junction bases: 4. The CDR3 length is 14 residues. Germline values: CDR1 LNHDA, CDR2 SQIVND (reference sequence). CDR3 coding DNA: TGTGCCAGTAGGGGACAGGGACGGAATTCACCCCTCCACTTT. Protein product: CASRGQGRNSPLHF.

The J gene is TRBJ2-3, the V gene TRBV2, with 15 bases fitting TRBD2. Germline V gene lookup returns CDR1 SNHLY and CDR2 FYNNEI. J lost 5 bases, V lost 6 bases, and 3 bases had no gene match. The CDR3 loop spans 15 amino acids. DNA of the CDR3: TGTGCCAGCAGATTGGGACTAGCGGGGGGAGATACGCAGTATTTT. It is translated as CASRLGLAGGDTQYF.

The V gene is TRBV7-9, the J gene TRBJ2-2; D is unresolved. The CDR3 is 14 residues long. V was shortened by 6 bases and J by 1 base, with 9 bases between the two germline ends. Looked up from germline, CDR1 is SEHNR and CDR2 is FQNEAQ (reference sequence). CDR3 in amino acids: CASRPIENTGELFF. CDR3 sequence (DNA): TGTGCCAGCAGACCCATAGAGAACACCGGGGAGCTGTTTTTT.

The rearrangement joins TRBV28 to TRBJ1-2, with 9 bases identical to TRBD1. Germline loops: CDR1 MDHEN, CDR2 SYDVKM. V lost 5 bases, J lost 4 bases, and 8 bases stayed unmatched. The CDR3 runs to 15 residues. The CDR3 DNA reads TGTGCCAGCAGTCTGGGACAGGGACAAATCTATGGCTACACCTTC. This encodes CASSLGQGQIYGYTF.

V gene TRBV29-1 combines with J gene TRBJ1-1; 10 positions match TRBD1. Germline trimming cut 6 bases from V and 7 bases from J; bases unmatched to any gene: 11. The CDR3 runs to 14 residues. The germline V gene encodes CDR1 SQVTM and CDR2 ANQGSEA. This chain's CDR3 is CSVQRQGARVEAFF. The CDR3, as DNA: TGCAGCGTACAACGACAGGGGGCGAGAGTTGAAGCTTTCTTT.

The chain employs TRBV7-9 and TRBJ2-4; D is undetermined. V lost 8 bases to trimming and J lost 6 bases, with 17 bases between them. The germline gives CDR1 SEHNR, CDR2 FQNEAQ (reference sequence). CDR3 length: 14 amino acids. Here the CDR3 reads CASREDNVRNIQYF. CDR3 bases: TGTGCCAGCCGAGAGGATAACGTTCGAAACATTCAGTACTTC.

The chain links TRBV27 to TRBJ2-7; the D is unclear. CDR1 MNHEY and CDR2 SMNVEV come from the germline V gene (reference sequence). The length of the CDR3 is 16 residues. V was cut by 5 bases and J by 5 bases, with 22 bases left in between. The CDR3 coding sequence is TGTGCCAGCAGTCCCGGATCCATGGCGCTAGTCCACGAGCAGTACTTC. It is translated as CASSPGSMALVHEQYF.

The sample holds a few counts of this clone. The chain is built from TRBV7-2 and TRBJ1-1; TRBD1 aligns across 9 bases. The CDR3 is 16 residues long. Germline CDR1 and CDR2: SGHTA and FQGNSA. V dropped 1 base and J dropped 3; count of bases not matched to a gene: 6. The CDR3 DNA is TGTGCCAGCAGCTTAGTAGAGACAGGGGGAGACACTGAAGCTTTCTTT. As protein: CASSLVETGGDTEAFF.